Sequencing of this T cell receptor (beta chain) was carried out in a study of regulatory T cells in long-lasting Graves disease. Study summary: Recently diagnosed Graves' patients had received antithyroid drugs for under 3 months.

Sequencing libraries for TCR beta were prepared with iRepertoire HTBI primers and Arm-PCR of CDR3 regions. TCRdb re-called the multiplex PCR reads with MiXCR, one entry per CDR3 protein. Of approximately 300,000 distinct CDR3 sequences listed, about 20% are singletons. Unmatched junction bases numbered 2, after V lost 1 base and J lost 1 base. Germline V lookup: CDR1 LNHDA, CDR2 SQIVND (reference sequence). CDR3 length equals 15 residues. This sample's time point: newly diagnosed GD, antithyroid drugs for less than 3 months. The authors made the TCR library using RNA they extracted from PBMCs. The chain combines TRBV19 with TRBJ2-7; 9 positions match TRBD1. The sample in question was peripheral blood mononuclear cells (PBMCs), obtained at new diagnosis, from a patient treated with antithyroid drugs. The TCR was taken from a female donor with Graves disease. Here the CDR3 reads CASSIADRGSYEQYF. The CDR3 nucleotides are TGTGCCAGTAGTATAGCAGACAGGGGGTCCTACGAGCAGTACTTC.